The next 29 T cell receptor beta chains were all read from a single sample in a study of cytomegalovirus exposure and HLA in healthy donors. With 60 Vbeta and 13 Jbeta primers, the PCR was carried out. Sequenced by immunoSEQ multiplex PCR; TCRdb stores in-frame clones only, minus some. The table includes some 250,000 clones, roughly 87% detected once. Sequenced: PBMCs. These receptor sequences come from a woman aged 40 to 50 in good health and CMV-seropositive.

This clone was observed a handful of times. V usage is TRBV18 and J usage is TRBJ1-1; D remains ambiguous. The length of the CDR3 is 13 residues. The germline V and J ends were trimmed by 2 bases and 2 bases, with 6 bases remaining between them. Germline V gene lookup returns CDR1 KGHSH and CDR2 LQKENI. DNA of the CDR3: TGTGCCAGCTCACCAACTAAAAACACTGAAGCTTTCTTT. Translating it yields CASSPTKNTEAFF.

The genes are TRBV10-3 and TRBJ2-7; 7 nucleotides align to TRBD1. CDR3 length equals 12 residues. V was pared by 10 bases and J by 3 bases, with 6 bases of the junction left unmatched. Germline lookup yields CDR1 ENHRY and CDR2 SYGVKD. The CDR3 loop reads CASDTGDYEQYF. The CDR3 nucleotides are TGTGCCAGCGACACAGGGGACTACGAGCAGTACTTC.

The chain employs TRBV9 and TRBJ2-1; TRBD1 matches 9 bases. The CDR3 covers 16 residues. V lost 0 bases and J lost 1; bases outside the gene matches: 2. CDR1 SGDLS and CDR2 YYNGEE come from the germline V gene. The CDR3 region is CASSVDDRGSYNEQFF. The CDR3 nucleotides are TGTGCCAGCAGCGTAGATGACAGGGGGTCCTACAATGAGCAGTTCTTC.

This clone came up once. The chain uses TRBV7-2 and TRBJ2-6; possibly TRBD2 for D (5 bases). V shed 5 bases and J shed 4 bases, with 9 bases lying between them. The germline gives CDR1 SGHTA, CDR2 FQGNSA. The CDR3 is 14 amino acids. CDR3 sequence reads: CASSRRGGANVLTF. The CDR3 DNA sequence: TGTGCCAGCAGCCGTCGCGGGGGGGCCAACGTCCTGACTTTC.

The gene calls are TRBV2 and TRBJ1-5; D gene ambiguous. The CDR3 covers 15 residues. Germline V gives CDR1 SNHLY, CDR2 FYNNEI. The V and J ends lost 3 bases and 1 base respectively, with 10 bases between them. CDR3 region: CASSEEALSNQPQHF. DNA of the CDR3: TGTGCCAGCAGTGAGGAGGCTTTGAGCAATCAGCCCCAGCATTTT.

V gene TRBV30 combines with J gene TRBJ1-5; no firm D call. V dropped 0 bases and J dropped 6 bases, with 9 bases sitting between them. The germline V gene has CDR1 GTSNPN and CDR2 SVGIG (reference sequence). This CDR3 is built from 13 residues. The DNA of the CDR3 is TGTGCCTGGAGTGTATTGGAGGGTCAGCCCCAGCATTTT. Encoded protein: CAWSVLEGQPQHF. Looking up the rest from reference TRBV30 and TRBJ1-5 gives the full variable domain: SQTIHQWPATLVQPVGSPLSLECTVEGTSNPNLYWYRQAAGRGLQLLFYSVGIGQISSEVPQNLSASRPQDRQFILSSKKLLLSDSGFYLCAWSVLEGQPQHFGDGTRLSIL.

The rearrangement uses TRBV7-2 and TRBJ2-3; 12 nucleotides line up with TRBD2. J lost 5 bases, V lost 2 bases, and 5 bases had no gene match. This CDR3 contains 16 residues. The germline V gene has CDR1 SGHTA and CDR2 FQGNSA. The CDR3 spells CASSLRLAGAGDTQYF. The CDR3 bases are TGTGCCAGCAGCTTAAGACTAGCGGGAGCGGGAGATACGCAGTATTTT.

This clone has just a few counts. This chain uses TRBV9 with TRBJ2-3, with 7 positions matching TRBD2. Trimming took 0 bases from V and 0 from J; bases not matched to a gene: 4. The CDR3 loop spans 16 amino acids. Germline CDR1 and CDR2: SGDLS and YYNGEE. The CDR3 nucleotides read TGTGCCAGCAGCGTAGCGGGGGGTTTTAGCACAGATACGCAGTATTTT. Translated: CASSVAGGFSTDTQYF.

The rearrangement links TRBV29-1 to TRBJ1-2; 8 bases agree with TRBD1. The CDR3 loop spans 13 amino acids. Germline-derived CDR1 and CDR2 are SQVTM and ANQGSEA. Trimming took 4 bases from V and 7 from J; bases not matched to a gene: 8. The CDR3 DNA reads as TGCAGCGTTGTCTGGACAGGGTCGAGTGGCTACACCTTC. It is translated as CSVVWTGSSGYTF.

The genes are TRBV4-1 and TRBJ2-1; D might be TRBD1 (6 bases). CDR1 MGHRA and CDR2 YSYEKL come from the germline V gene. The CDR3 spans 16 residues. V was clipped by 3 bases and J by 8 bases, with 20 bases between them. CDR3: CASSHSLGTTKDEQFF. The CDR3, as DNA: TGCGCCAGCAGCCATTCCCTCGGGACAACTAAGGATGAGCAGTTCTTC.

As for this clone: Other DNA sequences in this specimen translate into the identical CDR3. V is TRBV6-1 and J is TRBJ2-7; D possibly corresponds to TRBD2 (5 bases). Germline CDR1 MNHNS, CDR2 SASEGT. With 3 bases removed from V and 0 bases from J, the gap between germline ends came to 12 bases. This CDR3 has 15 residues. The CDR3 nucleotides are TGTGCCAGCAGTGACCGGGATTCCGCCTCCTACGAGCAGTACTTC. It specifies CASSDRDSASYEQYF.

The J gene is TRBJ1-3, the V gene TRBV7-6, with unresolved D. From germline, CDR1 is SGHVS and CDR2 FNYEAQ. V was shortened by 5 bases and J by 4 bases, with 18 bases between the two germline ends. This CDR3 region has 16 residues. CDR3 protein: CASSISPRGEGNTIYF. CDR3 DNA sequence: TGTGCCAGCAGCATATCCCCACGGGGAGAGGGAAACACCATATATTTT. Combining the CDR3 with reference TRBV7-6 and TRBJ1-3 gives the whole variable domain GAGVSQSPRYKVTKRGQDVALRCDPISGHVSLYWYRQALGQGPEFLTYFNYEAQQDKSGLPNDRFSAERPEGSISTLTIQRTEQRDSAMYRCASSISPRGEGNTIYFGEGSWLTVV.

The J gene is TRBJ1-5, the V gene TRBV7-8, with D possibly matching TRBD1 (5 bases). CDR1 and CDR2 (germline): SGHVS, FQNEAQ. The ends were cut back, 0 bases at V and 3 bases at J, with 9 bases in the middle. The length of the CDR3 is 15 residues. The CDR3 sequence is CASSLASTVNQPQHF. Here the CDR3 DNA reads TGTGCCAGCAGCTTAGCGTCGACAGTCAATCAGCCCCAGCATTTT. Based on the CDR3 plus reference TRBV7-8 and TRBJ1-5, the full variable domain is GAGVSQSPRYKVAKRGQDVALRCDPISGHVSLFWYQQALGQGPEFLTYFQNEAQLDKSGLPSDRFFAERPEGSVSTLKIQRTQQEDSAVYLCASSLASTVNQPQHFGDGTRLSIL.

This clone was recorded a few times. The V and J genes are TRBV5-1 and TRBJ2-5; D is uncertain. With 1 base removed from V and 4 bases from J, the gap between germline ends came to 11 bases. Germline V gives CDR1 SGHRS, CDR2 YFSETQ. The CDR3 contains 14 residues. The CDR3 loop reads CASSLYGVPETQYF. DNA for the CDR3: TGCGCCAGCAGCTTGTATGGAGTCCCAGAGACCCAGTACTTC.

The CDR3 sequence is CAWSKTGNTEAFF. Here the CDR3 DNA reads TGTGCCTGGAGTAAAACAGGGAACACTGAAGCTTTCTTT. V usage is TRBV30 and J usage is TRBJ1-1; possible D gene TRBD1, 5 bases. Trimming pared 2 bases from V and 1 base from J, leaving 8 bases between. The CDR3 is 13 amino acids. Germline assignment: CDR1 GTSNPN and CDR2 SVGIG (reference sequence).

This clone was detected once. The rearrangement links TRBV18 to TRBJ2-3; 9 bases line up with TRBD2. V shed 1 base, J shed 3 bases, and the junction held 5 bases outside the gene matches. CDR1 is KGHSH, CDR2 LQKENI, per germline. This CDR3 comprises 16 residues. The CDR3 is CASSPRLAGTTDTQYF. CDR3 bases: TGTGCCAGCTCACCACGCCTAGCGGGAACGACAGATACGCAGTATTTT.

J is TRBJ1-2 and V is TRBV5-4; D call uncertain. From germline, CDR1 is SGHNT and CDR2 YYREEE (reference sequence). The V and J ends lost 0 bases and 1 base respectively, with 4 bases between them. The CDR3 is 13 amino acids. The CDR3 nucleotides are TGTGCCAGCAGCTTGGACAGTAACTATGGCTACACCTTC. Amino acid sequence: CASSLDSNYGYTF.

The chain combines TRBV30 with TRBJ1-4, with D possibly TRBD1 on 5 matching bases. The CDR3 runs 14 residues. Germline lookup yields CDR1 GTSNPN and CDR2 SVGIG (reference sequence). V dropped 6 bases and J dropped 6 bases, with 17 bases sitting between them. The CDR3 here is CACQNRPGYEKLFF. Written as DNA, the CDR3 is TGTGCCTGCCAAAATAGACCAGGGTATGAAAAACTGTTTTTT. The full variable domain, completed using reference TRBV30 and TRBJ1-4, is SQTIHQWPATLVQPVGSPLSLECTVEGTSNPNLYWYRQAAGRGLQLLFYSVGIGQISSEVPQNLSASRPQDRQFILSSKKLLLSDSGFYLCACQNRPGYEKLFFGSGTQLSVL.

This sequence joins TRBV7-2 and TRBJ2-7; 12 bases fit TRBD2. From germline, CDR1 is SGHTA and CDR2 FQGNSA. This CDR3 is built from 15 residues. The V and J ends lost 4 bases and 6 bases, in that order; junction bases with no gene match: 7. The CDR3 DNA reads TGTGCCAGCAGCTCGAAGACTAGCGGGAGAATCGAGCAGTACTTC. It translates to CASSSKTSGRIEQYF.

This clone has more than one count but fewer than ten. V gene TRBV5-1 combines with J gene TRBJ2-1, with D possibly TRBD2 on 7 matching bases. Trimming shortened V by 6 bases and J by 5 bases, and 18 bases separated the two germline ends. The V gene's germline CDR1 is SGHRS and CDR2 YFSETQ. This CDR3 comprises 15 residues. The CDR3 sequence is CASTTGGGEHNEQFF. The CDR3 DNA follows: TGCGCCAGCACCACGGGGGGCGGGGAACACAATGAGCAGTTCTTC.

The V call is TRBV5-1, the J call TRBJ2-1, with 8 bases aligning to TRBD1. The length of the CDR3 is 18 residues. Trimming cost V 0 bases and J 7 bases; bases outside gene matches: 15. CDR1 is SGHRS, CDR2 YFSETQ, per germline. CDR3 residues: CASSLGFSGTGYTNEQFF. CDR3 sequence (DNA): TGCGCCAGCAGCTTGGGATTTTCCGGGACAGGTTATACGAATGAGCAGTTCTTC.

V is TRBV5-6 and J is TRBJ2-7, with a possible D match to TRBD1 (6 bases). This CDR3 is built from 14 residues. The V end was cut by 4 bases, the J end by 2 bases, with 13 bases between. In germline, CDR1 is SGHDT, CDR2 YYEEEE. CDR3 coding DNA: TGTGCCAGCAGCGGGGCTGGACAGACCTACGAGCAGTACTTC. Translated: CASSGAGQTYEQYF.

The J gene is TRBJ1-1, the V gene TRBV12-5, with D possibly TRBD1 on 5 matching bases. Germline-derived CDR1 and CDR2 are LGHNT and FRNRAP. Deletions cut 8 bases from V and 1 base from J, with 11 bases between. The CDR3 is 13 residues long. The CDR3 region has the DNA TGTGCTAGTACGCAGGGTCGGAACACTGAAGCTTTCTTT. Translated, it gives CASTQGRNTEAFF.

The J gene is TRBJ1-2, the V gene TRBV30; D perhaps matches TRBD1 (5 bases). V was shortened by 2 bases and J by 8 bases, with 15 bases between the two germline ends. Germline V gives CDR1 GTSNPN, CDR2 SVGIG (reference sequence). This CDR3 is built from 13 residues. The CDR3 DNA is TGTGCCTGGAGTATACGGGCAGGGAGGGGCTACACCTTC. This codes for CAWSIRAGRGYTF.

This clone was seen more than once but under ten times. This sequence joins TRBV15 and TRBJ1-5; TRBD1 agrees at 8 bases. After removal of 8 bases from V and 4 bases from J, the junction contained 4 bases not matched to a gene. From germline, CDR1 is LNHNV and CDR2 YYDKDF (reference sequence). CDR3 length: 13 amino acids. As DNA, the CDR3 is TGTGCCACCCGTGACAGGGGAAATCAGCCCCAGCATTTT. Translating it yields CATRDRGNQPQHF.

The CDR3 region is CAWTIPRLRGKADTQYF. The CDR3 nucleotides are TGTGCCTGGACCATTCCGCGACTCCGCGGTAAAGCAGATACGCAGTATTTT. The chain joins TRBV30 to TRBJ2-3; D gene uncertain. Germline-derived CDR1 and CDR2 are GTSNPN and SVGIG (reference sequence). Trimming removed 4 bases from V and 4 bases from J, with 24 bases in between. The CDR3 length is 17 residues.

With regard to this clone: One end of the junction fails to match germline, which may point to a read error. This sample includes further DNA sequences coding for the same CDR3. This chain joins TRBV5-1 and TRBJ2-3; possibly TRBD1 or TRBD2 for D (6 bases each). The CDR3 sequence is 13 residues long. Germline CDR1 and CDR2: SGHRS and YFSETQ. The DNA for the CDR3 is TGCGCCAGCCGCATGGAGGGGGTAGATACGCAATATTTT. The encoded protein is CASRMEGVDTQYF.

This clone was picked up a small number of times. V is TRBV4-2 and J is TRBJ2-7; 7 bases agree with TRBD2. The CDR3 is 15 amino acids. Germline lookup yields CDR1 LGHNA and CDR2 YNFKEQ. Trimming at V came to 5 bases and at J to 3 bases, leaving 10 bases not matched to a gene. In DNA form, the CDR3 reads TGTGCCAGCAGCTACCCGGGAGGCATTCACTACGAGCAGTACTTC. It translates to CASSYPGGIHYEQYF.

The table lists this clone with a few counts. This chain connects TRBV29-1 to TRBJ2-7; D remains unclear. Germline V lookup: CDR1 SQVTM, CDR2 ANQGSEA. The V and J ends lost 5 bases and 4 bases respectively, with 15 bases between them. This CDR3 is 13 amino acids long. The CDR3 is CSVLSTHGYEQYF. CDR3 coding DNA: TGCAGCGTTTTAAGCACCCACGGGTACGAGCAGTACTTC.